The subject of this entry is one T cell receptor (beta chain). The sample is drawn from a study of chemoradiotherapy in HPV16-positive cancers. Study information: Candidate HPV-specific T-cell clones and common TCR motifs came from functional assays in a couple of HPV16-positive patients.

TCRdb's table, derived via immunoSEQ multiplex PCR, lists solely in-frame clones and lacks some. This sample has about 5,000 clones, with 95% to 97% found just once. The CDR3 is made up of 15 amino acids. Trimming took 5 bases from V and 7 from J, leaving 21 bases between them. Germline lookup yields CDR1 SGHTA and CDR2 FQGNSA. This specimen consisted of tumor tissue, obtained from a patient who underwent chemoradiotherapy. This sequence was found in a human donor with HPV-associated anogenital cancer. The J gene is TRBJ2-7, the V gene TRBV7-2, with TRBD2 as a possible D gene (7 bases). In DNA form, the CDR3 reads TGTGCCAGCAGCCAGGGACCGTTGGGAGGGGGTGAGCAGTACTTC. Protein sequence: CASSQGPLGGGEQYF.